What follows is one T cell receptor (beta chain) and its context. Seattle patient enrollment occurred during active infection, with longitudinal follow-up thereafter. Per the original data handling: The authors estimated nucleated cell counts from reference gene primer amplification. The method was immunoSEQ multiplex PCR; TCRdb's version includes in-frame clones alone and lacks a portion of them. The DNA gave D and trimming, while V, J and clone size come from that table. The sample lists under 200,000 clones; around four fifths were seen once. The data belong to a study of blood T cell repertoires in COVID-19. About the research overall: Samples representing acute and convalescent COVID-19 were sourced from the United States, Italy and Spain. PBMCs, B-cell-depleted T cells, or T cells were the source of the cDNA or gDNA that made up the material.

The CDR3 spans 18 residues. V dropped 3 bases and J dropped 2 bases, with 18 bases sitting between them. Germline V lookup: CDR1 KGHDR, CDR2 SFDVKD. This TCR was recovered from a woman in her 70s with COVID-19, enrolled during active disease. The source material was peripheral blood. This rearrangement joins TRBV24-1 to TRBJ2-2, with TRBD2 as a possible D gene (6 bases). CDR3 bases: TGTGCCACCAGTGATGCCAAGGGCGGGAACCCAAACACCGGGGAGCTGTTTTTT. Translation gives CATSDAKGGNPNTGELFF.